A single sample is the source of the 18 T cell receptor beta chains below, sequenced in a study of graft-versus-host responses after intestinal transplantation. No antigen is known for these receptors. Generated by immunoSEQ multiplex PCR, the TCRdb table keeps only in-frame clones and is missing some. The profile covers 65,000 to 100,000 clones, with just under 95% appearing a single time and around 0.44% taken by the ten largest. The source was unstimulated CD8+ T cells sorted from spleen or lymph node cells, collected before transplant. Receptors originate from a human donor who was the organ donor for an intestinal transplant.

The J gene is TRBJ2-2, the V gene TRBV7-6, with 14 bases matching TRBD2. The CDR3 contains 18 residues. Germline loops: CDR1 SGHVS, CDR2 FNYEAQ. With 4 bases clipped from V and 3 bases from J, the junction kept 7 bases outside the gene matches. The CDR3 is CASSSRLAGGQDTGELFF. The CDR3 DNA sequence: TGTGCCAGCAGCTCCCGACTAGCGGGGGGGCAGGACACCGGGGAGCTGTTTTTT.

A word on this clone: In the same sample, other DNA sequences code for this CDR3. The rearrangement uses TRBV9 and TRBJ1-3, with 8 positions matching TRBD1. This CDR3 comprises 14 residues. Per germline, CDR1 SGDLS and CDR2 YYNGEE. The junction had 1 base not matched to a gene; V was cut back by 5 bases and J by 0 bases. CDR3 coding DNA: TGTGCCAGCAGTACAGGGGGCTCTGGAAACACCATATATTTT. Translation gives CASSTGGSGNTIYF. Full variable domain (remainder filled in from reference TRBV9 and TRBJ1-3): DSGVTQTPKHLITATGQRVTLRCSPRSGDLSVYWYQQSLDQGLQFLIQYYNGEERAKGNILERFSAQQFPDLHSELNLSSLELGDSALYFCASSTGGSGNTIYFGEGSWLTVV.

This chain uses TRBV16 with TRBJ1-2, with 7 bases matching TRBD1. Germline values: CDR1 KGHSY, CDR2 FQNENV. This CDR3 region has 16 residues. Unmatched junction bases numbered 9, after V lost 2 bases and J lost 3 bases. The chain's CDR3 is CASSQLSRDSYYGYTF. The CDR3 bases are TGTGCCAGCAGCCAACTGTCCCGGGACAGCTACTATGGCTACACCTTC.

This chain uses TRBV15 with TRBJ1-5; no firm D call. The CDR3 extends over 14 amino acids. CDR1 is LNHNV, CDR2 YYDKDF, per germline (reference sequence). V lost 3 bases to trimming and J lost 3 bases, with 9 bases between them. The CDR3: CATSSRRDNQPQHF. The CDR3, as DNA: TGTGCCACCAGCAGTCGTCGCGACAATCAGCCCCAGCATTTT.

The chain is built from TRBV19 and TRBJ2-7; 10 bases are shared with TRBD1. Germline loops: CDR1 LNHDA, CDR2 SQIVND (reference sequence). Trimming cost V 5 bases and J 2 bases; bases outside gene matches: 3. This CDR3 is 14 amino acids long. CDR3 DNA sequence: TGTGCCAGTAGTTCGACAGGGGGCGCCTACGAGCAGTACTTC. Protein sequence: CASSSTGGAYEQYF.

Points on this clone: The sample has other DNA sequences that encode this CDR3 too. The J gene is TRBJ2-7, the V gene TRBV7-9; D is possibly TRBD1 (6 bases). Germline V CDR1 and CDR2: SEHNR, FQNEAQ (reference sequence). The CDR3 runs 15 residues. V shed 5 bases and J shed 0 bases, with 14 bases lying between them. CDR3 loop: CASSTRGIGSYEQYF. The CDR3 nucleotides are TGTGCCAGCAGCACCAGGGGAATTGGCTCCTACGAGCAGTACTTC.

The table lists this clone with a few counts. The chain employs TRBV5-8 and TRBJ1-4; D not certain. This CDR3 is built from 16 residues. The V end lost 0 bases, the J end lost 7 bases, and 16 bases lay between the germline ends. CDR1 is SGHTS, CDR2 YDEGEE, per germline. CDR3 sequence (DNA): TGTGCCAGCAGCTTGGTAGGCCCCGAGGAGGGTGAAAAACTGTTTTTT. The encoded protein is CASSLVGPEEGEKLFF.

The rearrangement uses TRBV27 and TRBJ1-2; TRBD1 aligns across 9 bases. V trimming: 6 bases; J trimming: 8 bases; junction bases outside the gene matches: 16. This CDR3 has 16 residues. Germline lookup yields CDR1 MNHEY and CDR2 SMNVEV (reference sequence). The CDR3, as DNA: TGTGCCAGCAGCACCGGGACAGGGAGTTCTATTTGGGGCTACACCTTC. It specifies CASSTGTGSSIWGYTF.

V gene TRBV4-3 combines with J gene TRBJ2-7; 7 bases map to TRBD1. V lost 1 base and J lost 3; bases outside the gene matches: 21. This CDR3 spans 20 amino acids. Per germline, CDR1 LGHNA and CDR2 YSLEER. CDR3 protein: CASSQGYEILIGTVIYEQYF. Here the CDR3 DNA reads TGCGCCAGCAGCCAAGGCTATGAGATTTTAATAGGGACAGTAATCTACGAGCAGTACTTC.

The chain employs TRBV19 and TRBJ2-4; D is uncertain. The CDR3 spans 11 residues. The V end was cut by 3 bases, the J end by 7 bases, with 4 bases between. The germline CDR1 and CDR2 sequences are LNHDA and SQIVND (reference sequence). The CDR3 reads CASSISNIQYF. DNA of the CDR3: TGTGCCAGTAGTATTTCGAACATTCAGTACTTC.

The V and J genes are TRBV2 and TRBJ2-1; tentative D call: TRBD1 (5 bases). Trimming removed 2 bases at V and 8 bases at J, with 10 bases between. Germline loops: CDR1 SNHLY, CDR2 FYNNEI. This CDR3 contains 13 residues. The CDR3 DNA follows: TGTGCCAGCAGTGAATTCAGGGTCCATGAGCAGTTCTTC. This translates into CASSEFRVHEQFF.

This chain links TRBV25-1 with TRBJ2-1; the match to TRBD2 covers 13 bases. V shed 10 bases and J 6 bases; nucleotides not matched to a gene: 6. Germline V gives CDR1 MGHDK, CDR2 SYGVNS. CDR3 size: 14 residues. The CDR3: CATGLAGDFNEQFF. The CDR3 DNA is TGTGCCACCGGACTAGCGGGGGACTTCAATGAGCAGTTCTTC.

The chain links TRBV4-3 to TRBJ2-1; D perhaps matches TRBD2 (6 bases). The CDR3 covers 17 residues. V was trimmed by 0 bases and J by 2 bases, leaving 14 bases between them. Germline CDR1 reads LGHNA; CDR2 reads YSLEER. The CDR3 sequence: CASSQDLGSGAYNEQFF. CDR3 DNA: TGCGCCAGCAGCCAAGATTTAGGGTCGGGGGCCTACAATGAGCAGTTCTTC.

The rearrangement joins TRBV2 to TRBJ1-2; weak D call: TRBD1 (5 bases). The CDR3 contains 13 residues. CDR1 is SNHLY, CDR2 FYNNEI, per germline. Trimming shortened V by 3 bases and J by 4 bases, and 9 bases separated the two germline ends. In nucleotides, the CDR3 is TGTGCCAGCAGTGACGGCAGGGCCTATGGCTACACCTTC. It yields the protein CASSDGRAYGYTF. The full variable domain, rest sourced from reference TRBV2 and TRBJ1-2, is EPEVTQTPSHQVTQMGQEVILRCVPISNHLYFYWYRQILGQKVEFLVSFYNNEISEKSEIFDDQFSVERPDGSNFTLKIRSTKLEDSAMYFCASSDGRAYGYTFGSGTRLTVV.

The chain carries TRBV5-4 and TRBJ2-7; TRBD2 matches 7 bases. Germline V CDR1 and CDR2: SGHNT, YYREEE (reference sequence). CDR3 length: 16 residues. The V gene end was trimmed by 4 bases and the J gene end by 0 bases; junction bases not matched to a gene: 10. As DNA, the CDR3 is TGTGCCAGCAGCCAAGATATTGCTAGCGGCTCCTACGAGCAGTACTTC. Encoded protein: CASSQDIASGSYEQYF.

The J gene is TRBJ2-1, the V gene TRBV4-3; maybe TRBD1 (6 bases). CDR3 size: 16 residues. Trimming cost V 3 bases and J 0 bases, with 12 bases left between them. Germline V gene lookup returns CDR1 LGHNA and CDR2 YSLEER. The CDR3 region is CASSHDRFSSYNEQFF. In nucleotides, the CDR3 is TGCGCCAGCAGCCATGACAGGTTTAGCTCCTACAATGAGCAGTTCTTC.

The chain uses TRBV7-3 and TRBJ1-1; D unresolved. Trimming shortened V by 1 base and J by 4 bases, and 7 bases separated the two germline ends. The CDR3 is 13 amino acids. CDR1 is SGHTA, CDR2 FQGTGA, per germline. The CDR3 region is CASSLSPGTEAFF. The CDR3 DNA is TGTGCCAGCAGCTTAAGTCCAGGCACTGAAGCTTTCTTT.

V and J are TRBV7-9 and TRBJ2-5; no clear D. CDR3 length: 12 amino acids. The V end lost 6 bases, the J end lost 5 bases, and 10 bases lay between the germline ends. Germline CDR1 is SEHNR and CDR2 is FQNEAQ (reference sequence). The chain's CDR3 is CASRGTVETQYF. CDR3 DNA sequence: TGTGCCAGCAGAGGAACAGTGGAGACCCAGTACTTC.